The rows below give T cell receptor beta chains drawn from one sample of a study of identical twins. TCRdb recomputed calls from the 5' RACE reads with MiXCR, one row per CDR3 protein. The data show 1.5 million to 2 million distinct CDR3 sequences, about 32% seen once. Material for sequencing was cord blood. All receptors derive from a newborn girl in good health. Both conserved end residues are part of each CDR3. D genes are given only for firm matches. Clone size, where shown, is once, few, many, or a class for clones that have expanded.

>TRBV7-9|few|.|TRBJ2-6
TGCGCCAGCAGCTTAGCGGCCGGGACTCCCAACGTCCTGACTTTC
CASSLAAGTPNVLTF
>TRBV20-1|.|.|TRBJ2-7
TGCAGTGCTAGAGTCTCTAGCGCCTACGAGCAGTACTTC
CSARVSSAYEQYF
>TRBV4-1|.|.|TRBJ2-1
TGCGCCAGCAGCCAAGATATTGCCCTCACTCCCGAGCAGTTCTTC
CASSQDIALTPEQFF
>TRBV20-1|many|.|TRBJ2-3
TGCAGTGCTAGAGGGGGGGCCACAGATACGCAGTATTTT
CSARGGATDTQYF
>TRBV12-3/TRBV12-4|many|TRBD2|TRBJ2-1
TGTGCCAGCAGTTTGAGGGAGGGTAGGAATGAGCAGTTCTTC
CASSLREGRNEQFF
>TRBV4-1|.|.|TRBJ2-1
TGCGCCAGCAGCCAAGAGTGGACCGGGGCTTACAATGAGCAGTTCTTC
CASSQEWTGAYNEQFF
>TRBV20-1|.|.|TRBJ2-3
TGCAGTGCCGTCCCGGGAAGGGGCCTCACAGATACGCAGTATTTT
CSAVPGRGLTDTQYF
>TRBV24-1|.|.|TRBJ1-1
TGTGCCACCAGTGACGGGGGGTACACTGAAGCTTTCTTT
CATSDGGYTEAFF
>TRBV20-1|.|TRBD2|TRBJ2-7
TGCAGTGCTAGAGATCCGGGACTAGCGGGAGCCTACGAGCAGTACTTC
CSARDPGLAGAYEQYF
>TRBV20-1|many|TRBD2|TRBJ2-1
TGCAGTGCTAGAGGCCTAGCGGATTCCTACAATGAGCAGTTCTTC
CSARGLADSYNEQFF
>TRBV30|.|.|TRBJ2-6
TGTGCCTGGAGTGCCCAGTATTCTGGGGCCAACGTCCTGACTTTC
CAWSAQYSGANVLTF
>TRBV10-2|many|TRBD2|TRBJ2-3
TGTGCCAGCAGTGTATCTAGCGGAGGCACAGATACGCAGTATTTT
CASSVSSGGTDTQYF
>TRBV11-2|few|.|TRBJ2-1
TGTGCCAGCAGCTTAGTGCACCACAATGAGCAGTTCTTC
CASSLVHHNEQFF
>TRBV6-6|many|.|TRBJ2-7
TGTGCCAGCAGTTACTATTCCGGGTCCTACGAGCAGTACTTC
CASSYYSGSYEQYF
>TRBV7-2|few|.|TRBJ2-1
TGTGCCAGCACCTCACCGACTACCTCCACCAATGAGCAGTTCTTC
CASTSPTTSTNEQFF
>TRBV3-1|.|.|TRBJ2-7
TGTGCCAGCAGCCAAGAGGGCAGGCCCCCCTACGAGCAGTACTTC
CASSQEGRPPYEQYF
>TRBV2|.|.|TRBJ2-7
TGTGCCAGCAGGGAGGGACTCCGAAGCTCCTACAATGAGCAGTACTTC
CASREGLRSSYNEQYF
>TRBV20-1|.|.|TRBJ1-5
TGCAGTGCTAGTTTAGACATTGTCTATCAGCCCCAGCATTTT
CSASLDIVYQPQHF
>TRBV4-2|few|.|TRBJ1-1
TGTGCCAGCAGCCAACCCGGCGGGGCGGACACTGAAGCTTTCTTT
CASSQPGGADTEAFF
>TRBV2|.|.|TRBJ2-7
TGTGCCAGCAGTGAAATAATGGCAGGGGCCTACGAGCAGTACTTC
CASSEIMAGAYEQYF
>TRBV20-1|.|.|TRBJ1-2
TGCAGTGCTAGTGCCAGGGCGAACTATGGCTACACCTTC
CSASARANYGYTF
>TRBV4-1|.|.|TRBJ1-1
TGCGCCAGCAGTCGAGAGGGTCACTTGAACACTGAAGCTTTCTTT
CASSREGHLNTEAFF
>TRBV10-3|many|.|TRBJ2-7
TGTGCCATCAGTGACTACGCCTCCTACGAGCAGTACTTC
CAISDYASYEQYF
>TRBV10-3|few|.|TRBJ1-2
TGTGCCATCAGTGACCGGGGGCTGGATGGCTACACCTTC
CAISDRGLDGYTF
>TRBV29-1|.|.|TRBJ2-7
TGCAGCGGTCGGGTGGGACTCTACGAGCAGTACTTC
CSGRVGLYEQYF
>TRBV6-1|once|.|TRBJ1-2
TGTGCCAGCCTTATTGGGACATCACCCAACTATGGCCACACCTTC
CASLIGTSPNYGHTF